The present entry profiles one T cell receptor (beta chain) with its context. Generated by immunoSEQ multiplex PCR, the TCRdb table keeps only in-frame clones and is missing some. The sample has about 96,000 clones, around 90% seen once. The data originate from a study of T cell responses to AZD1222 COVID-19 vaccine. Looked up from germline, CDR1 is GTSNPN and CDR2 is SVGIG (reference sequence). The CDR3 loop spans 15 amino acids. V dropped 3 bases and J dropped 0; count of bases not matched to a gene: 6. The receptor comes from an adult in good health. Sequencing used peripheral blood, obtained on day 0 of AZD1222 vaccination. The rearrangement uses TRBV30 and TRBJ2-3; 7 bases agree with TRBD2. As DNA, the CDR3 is TGTGCCTGGAGCACAACTAGCGCTAGCACAGATACGCAGTATTTT. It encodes CAWSTTSASTDTQYF.